The rows below give T cell receptor beta chains drawn from one sample of a study of OX40 agonist ivuxolimab in advanced cancers. Assay: immunoSEQ multiplex PCR; the TCRdb copy retains only in-frame clones and omits some. The sample carries about 120,000 clones, 80% to 95% recorded once. Sequenced here: CD4+ or CD8+ T cells sorted from blood, sampled in a trial of the OX40 agonist ivuxolimab. The receptors here all came from an adult with an advanced solid tumor such as melanoma, head and neck, liver or kidney cancer. The CDR3 runs from the conserved cysteine through the conserved F or W. The order of the fields is D gene, V gene, J gene, clone size, CDR3 DNA, CDR3 protein. D genes are given only for firm matches. Clone size is shown for a subset of rows, as once, few, many or a class of expanded clone.

D gene: TRBD2; V gene: TRBV7-2; J gene: TRBJ2-5; clone size: NA; CDR3 DNA: TGTGCCAGCAGCAACGGACTAGGTTCGACCCAGTACTTC; CDR3 protein: CASSNGLGSTQYF
D gene: TRBD1; V gene: TRBV6-5; J gene: TRBJ2-7; clone size: NA; CDR3 DNA: TGTGCCAGCAGTCCGGACAGGGGAAGCTCCTACGAGCAGTACTTC; CDR3 protein: CASSPDRGSSYEQYF
D gene: TRBD1; V gene: TRBV6-1; J gene: TRBJ1-2; clone size: NA; CDR3 DNA: TGTGCCAGCACTGCGGGACAGGGCTACTATGGCTACACCTTC; CDR3 protein: CASTAGQGYYGYTF
D gene: NA; V gene: TRBV2; J gene: TRBJ2-2; clone size: NA; CDR3 DNA: TGTGCCAGCAGTGATAGTTGGCTAGCTGGCACCGGGGAGCTGTTTTTT; CDR3 protein: CASSDSWLAGTGELFF
D gene: TRBD1; V gene: TRBV30; J gene: TRBJ2-2; clone size: NA; CDR3 DNA: TGTGCCTGTACCCAGGGGGTTGACACCGGGGAGCTGTTTTTT; CDR3 protein: CACTQGVDTGELFF
D gene: TRBD1; V gene: TRBV7-8; J gene: TRBJ1-1; clone size: NA; CDR3 DNA: TGTGCCAGCAGCCTCCGACAGGGGTACACTGAAGCTTTCTTT; CDR3 protein: CASSLRQGYTEAFF
D gene: NA; V gene: TRBV11-3; J gene: TRBJ2-3; clone size: once; CDR3 DNA: TGTGCCAGCAGCTTAGGTGCAGATACGCAGTATTTT; CDR3 protein: CASSLGADTQYF
D gene: NA; V gene: TRBV30; J gene: TRBJ1-2; clone size: NA; CDR3 DNA: TGTGCCTGGAGTGTAGGGGGTGGCTACACCTTC; CDR3 protein: CAWSVGGGYTF
D gene: NA; V gene: TRBV5-1; J gene: TRBJ2-5; clone size: NA; CDR3 DNA: TGCGCCAGCAGCTTTGCGGCGGGAGAGACCCAGTACTTC; CDR3 protein: CASSFAAGETQYF
D gene: NA; V gene: TRBV29-1; J gene: TRBJ1-1; clone size: once; CDR3 DNA: TGCAGCGGTGCTGAGGGGGAGACTGAAGCTTTCTTT; CDR3 protein: CSGAEGETEAFF
D gene: NA; V gene: TRBV11-1; J gene: TRBJ2-3; clone size: NA; CDR3 DNA: TGTGCCAGCAGCTTCGGCGCGGGCCCCACAGATACGCAGTATTTT; CDR3 protein: CASSFGAGPTDTQYF
D gene: NA; V gene: TRBV4-1; J gene: TRBJ2-2; clone size: once; CDR3 DNA: TGCGCCAGCAGCCGCGGGACTGCGAACACCGGGGAGCTGTTTTTT; CDR3 protein: CASSRGTANTGELFF
D gene: NA; V gene: TRBV19; J gene: TRBJ2-3; clone size: NA; CDR3 DNA: TGTGCCAGTAGTATTCCCAGGGGGGCAACGGGGCCCACAGATACGCAGTATTTT; CDR3 protein: CASSIPRGATGPTDTQYF
D gene: TRBD1; V gene: TRBV25-1; J gene: TRBJ1-2; clone size: NA; CDR3 DNA: TGTGCCAGCAGTGACAGGGGGACCTATGGCTACACCTTC; CDR3 protein: CASSDRGTYGYTF
D gene: NA; V gene: TRBV6-5; J gene: TRBJ1-3; clone size: NA; CDR3 DNA: TGTGCCAGCAGTTACTCGGTGGGAAACACCATATATTTT; CDR3 protein: CASSYSVGNTIYF
D gene: NA; V gene: TRBV9; J gene: TRBJ2-2; clone size: NA; CDR3 DNA: TGTGCCAGCAGCGTAGAAGTAGACACCGGGGAGCTGTTTTTT; CDR3 protein: CASSVEVDTGELFF
D gene: TRBD1; V gene: TRBV28; J gene: TRBJ1-2; clone size: NA; CDR3 DNA: TGTGCCAGCAGTTCGACAGGGTACTATGGCTACACCTTC; CDR3 protein: CASSSTGYYGYTF
D gene: NA; V gene: TRBV29-1; J gene: TRBJ1-4; clone size: NA; CDR3 DNA: TGCAGCGTTGGGACGGCGCCAATCCAGGAAAAACTGTTTTTT; CDR3 protein: CSVGTAPIQEKLFF
D gene: NA; V gene: TRBV7-9; J gene: TRBJ2-3; clone size: NA; CDR3 DNA: TGTGCCAGCAGCAGGGCGGGGTACACAGATACGCAGTATTTT; CDR3 protein: CASSRAGYTDTQYF
D gene: TRBD1; V gene: TRBV28; J gene: TRBJ2-5; clone size: NA; CDR3 DNA: TGTGCCAGCAGTTTATGGCAGGGGGCCCCCGCTAGGGAGCTAGACAATCAAGAGACCCAGTACTTC; CDR3 protein: CASSLWQGAPARELDNQETQYF
D gene: TRBD1; V gene: TRBV11-3; J gene: TRBJ2-7; clone size: NA; CDR3 DNA: TGTGCCAGCAGCCGAGGGACAGGAAAGTACGAGCAGTACTTC; CDR3 protein: CASSRGTGKYEQYF
D gene: NA; V gene: TRBV5-1; J gene: TRBJ1-3; clone size: NA; CDR3 DNA: TGCGCCAGCAGCTTGGGTTACGCAGGGATCTCCGGAAACACCATATATTTT; CDR3 protein: CASSLGYAGISGNTIYF
D gene: NA; V gene: TRBV2; J gene: TRBJ2-7; clone size: NA; CDR3 DNA: TGTGCCAGCAGAGCTTCCAGGGGAATAAACTACGAGCAGTACTTC; CDR3 protein: CASRASRGINYEQYF
D gene: TRBD2; V gene: TRBV9; J gene: TRBJ2-3; clone size: NA; CDR3 DNA: TGTGCCAGCAGCGACCGACTAGCGGGAGTTACAGATACGCAGTATTTT; CDR3 protein: CASSDRLAGVTDTQYF
D gene: NA; V gene: TRBV5-1; J gene: TRBJ1-2; clone size: NA; CDR3 DNA: TGCGCCAGCAGGAGTGGGCAGGGCTATGGCTACACCTTC; CDR3 protein: CASRSGQGYGYTF
D gene: NA; V gene: TRBV19; J gene: TRBJ2-3; clone size: NA; CDR3 DNA: TGTGCCAGTAGTATCAAGAGGGGAGATACGCAGTATTTT; CDR3 protein: CASSIKRGDTQYF
D gene: TRBD2; V gene: TRBV2; J gene: TRBJ2-5; clone size: NA; CDR3 DNA: TGTGCCAGCGGGGAGGGTAGCTGGACCCAGTACTTC; CDR3 protein: CASGEGSWTQYF
D gene: NA; V gene: TRBV11-2; J gene: TRBJ2-7; clone size: NA; CDR3 DNA: TGTGCCAGCAGCTTAGATGGGACAACGGGGGAGCAGTACTTC; CDR3 protein: CASSLDGTTGEQYF
D gene: NA; V gene: TRBV18; J gene: TRBJ2-1; clone size: NA; CDR3 DNA: TGTGCCAGCTCACCCCAATACAATGAGCAGTTCTTC; CDR3 protein: CASSPQYNEQFF
D gene: NA; V gene: TRBV25-1; J gene: TRBJ2-2; clone size: NA; CDR3 DNA: TGTGCCAGCAGTGAATATAGGGCAGGGAAAGCGGGGGAGCTGTTTTTT; CDR3 protein: CASSEYRAGKAGELFF
D gene: TRBD2; V gene: TRBV6-1; J gene: TRBJ2-3; clone size: NA; CDR3 DNA: TGTGCCAGCAGTGACGTAGCGGGGGGGTCAGATACGCAGTATTTT; CDR3 protein: CASSDVAGGSDTQYF
D gene: NA; V gene: TRBV7-9; J gene: TRBJ1-4; clone size: NA; CDR3 DNA: TGTGCCAGCAGCCTGGCAGCCTCGGGAGAAAAACTGTTTTTT; CDR3 protein: CASSLAASGEKLFF
D gene: NA; V gene: TRBV5-6; J gene: TRBJ2-7; clone size: once; CDR3 DNA: TGTGCCAGCAGCTTGCAGGGCCTCGAGCAGTACTTC; CDR3 protein: CASSLQGLEQYF
D gene: NA; V gene: TRBV7-9; J gene: TRBJ2-4; clone size: NA; CDR3 DNA: TGTGCCAGCAGCCCCAGCGGGTACATTCAGTACTTC; CDR3 protein: CASSPSGYIQYF
D gene: TRBD1; V gene: TRBV5-5; J gene: TRBJ1-2; clone size: NA; CDR3 DNA: TGTGCCAGCAGCAAACAGGGGCCCAGAGGCTACACCTTC; CDR3 protein: CASSKQGPRGYTF
D gene: TRBD2; V gene: TRBV27; J gene: TRBJ2-3; clone size: NA; CDR3 DNA: TGTGCCAGCAGTCCCTCAGGACTAGCGGGAGATATCAGGGCGGATACGCAGTATTTT; CDR3 protein: CASSPSGLAGDIRADTQYF
D gene: NA; V gene: TRBV30; J gene: TRBJ1-5; clone size: once; CDR3 DNA: TGTGCCTGGAGTGCACTATCTGGCAATCAGCCCCAGCATTTT; CDR3 protein: CAWSALSGNQPQHF
D gene: NA; V gene: TRBV30; J gene: TRBJ2-5; clone size: NA; CDR3 DNA: TGTGCCTACTCCCTCGCCGAGACCCAGTACTTC; CDR3 protein: CAYSLAETQYF
D gene: NA; V gene: TRBV27; J gene: TRBJ2-7; clone size: NA; CDR3 DNA: TGTGCCAGCACCCAAGGGATAGCAGGGCTTTACGAGCAGTACTTC; CDR3 protein: CASTQGIAGLYEQYF
D gene: NA; V gene: TRBV5-6; J gene: TRBJ2-1; clone size: NA; CDR3 DNA: TGTGCCAGCAGCTTTGGTACTCTTATCTACAATGAGCAGTTCTTC; CDR3 protein: CASSFGTLIYNEQFF
D gene: NA; V gene: TRBV2; J gene: TRBJ2-3; clone size: few; CDR3 DNA: TGTGCCAGTAACGGGGTTTTTACAGATACGCAGTATTTT; CDR3 protein: CASNGVFTDTQYF
D gene: TRBD1; V gene: TRBV5-1; J gene: TRBJ2-3; clone size: NA; CDR3 DNA: TGCGCCAGCAGATCCCGACAGGGGAGCACAGATACGCAGTATTTT; CDR3 protein: CASRSRQGSTDTQYF
D gene: NA; V gene: TRBV19; J gene: TRBJ1-3; clone size: NA; CDR3 DNA: TGTGCCAGTAAGGGAGAACAGGTCTCTGGAAACACCATATATTTT; CDR3 protein: CASKGEQVSGNTIYF
D gene: NA; V gene: TRBV19; J gene: TRBJ1-2; clone size: few; CDR3 DNA: TGTGCCAGTAGTCGATTAGACCACTATGGCTACACCTTC; CDR3 protein: CASSRLDHYGYTF
D gene: NA; V gene: TRBV7-3; J gene: TRBJ2-1; clone size: NA; CDR3 DNA: TGTGCCAGCAGCTTCCTAGGGCGTGAGCAGTTCTTC; CDR3 protein: CASSFLGREQFF
D gene: NA; V gene: TRBV7-2; J gene: TRBJ1-1; clone size: NA; CDR3 DNA: TGTGCCAGCAGCTTCGGACGGACGAACACTGAAGCTTTCTTT; CDR3 protein: CASSFGRTNTEAFF
D gene: NA; V gene: TRBV2; J gene: TRBJ1-5; clone size: NA; CDR3 DNA: TGTGCCAGTAGGGACCGTCGCCTGGGTTTTGCCGGTCAGCCCCAGCATTTT; CDR3 protein: CASRDRRLGFAGQPQHF
D gene: NA; V gene: TRBV18; J gene: TRBJ2-6; clone size: few; CDR3 DNA: TGTGCCAGCTCACCACGAGTTAAGGACTCTGGGGCCAACGTCCTGACTTTC; CDR3 protein: CASSPRVKDSGANVLTF
D gene: TRBD1; V gene: TRBV28; J gene: TRBJ2-7; clone size: NA; CDR3 DNA: TGTGCCAGCAGACCCCCCCTTAGAGGACAGGGGAGGGACGAGCAGTACTTC; CDR3 protein: CASRPPLRGQGRDEQYF
D gene: NA; V gene: TRBV7-9; J gene: TRBJ2-1; clone size: NA; CDR3 DNA: TGTGCCAGCAGCTCATTTTTTGGGACTGCCTTCGACAATGAGCAGTTCTTC; CDR3 protein: CASSSFFGTAFDNEQFF
D gene: NA; V gene: TRBV7-9; J gene: TRBJ1-6; clone size: NA; CDR3 DNA: TGTGCCAGCAGGACCCCAGGGGACCTGAATTCACCCCTCCACTTT; CDR3 protein: CASRTPGDLNSPLHF
D gene: TRBD1; V gene: TRBV2; J gene: TRBJ2-2; clone size: once; CDR3 DNA: TGTGCCAGCACTCTCCGGGGACAGGGTGGATTTAAGGGGGAGCTGTTTTTT; CDR3 protein: CASTLRGQGGFKGELFF
D gene: NA; V gene: TRBV6-5; J gene: TRBJ2-7; clone size: NA; CDR3 DNA: TGTGCCAGCAGTTATACCAGGGAGACGCTCCCCGAGCAGTACTTC; CDR3 protein: CASSYTRETLPEQYF
D gene: NA; V gene: TRBV19; J gene: TRBJ1-1; clone size: NA; CDR3 DNA: TGTGCCAGTAGTAGCCCCCCCGGGAGCCCCAGCTTTGAAGCTTTCTTT; CDR3 protein: CASSSPPGSPSFEAFF
D gene: TRBD1; V gene: TRBV5-6; J gene: TRBJ1-1; clone size: NA; CDR3 DNA: TGTGCCAGCAGCGGGAGGGGGCGCGACACTGAAGCTTTCTTT; CDR3 protein: CASSGRGRDTEAFF
D gene: NA; V gene: TRBV21-1; J gene: TRBJ2-7; clone size: NA; CDR3 DNA: TGTGCCAGCAGCGGCAGGAACAGGGGGGGTTCCTTCTCCTACGAGCAGTACTTC; CDR3 protein: CASSGRNRGGSFSYEQYF
D gene: NA; V gene: TRBV28; J gene: TRBJ2-7; clone size: once; CDR3 DNA: TGTGCCAGCAGTTTCCCTGGGGGCGAGCAGTACTTC; CDR3 protein: CASSFPGGEQYF